The 16 T cell receptor beta chains reported below all come from one sample, sequenced in a study of T cell responses to AZD1222 COVID-19 vaccine. Assay used: immunoSEQ multiplex PCR; TCRdb lists only in-frame clones, some missing. The sample carries some 150,000 clones, under 95% recorded once. The starting material was peripheral blood, obtained on day 0 of AZD1222 vaccination. These receptors were obtained from an adult in good health.

Only a few counts were recorded for this clone. The chain recombines TRBV18 with TRBJ1-5, with D possibly matching TRBD1 (6 bases). The CDR3 covers 17 residues. V was cut by 2 bases and J by 4 bases, with 18 bases left in between. CDR1 is KGHSH and CDR2 is LQKENI in the germline V gene. The CDR3 sequence is CASSPRQEATQNQPQHF. The DNA for the CDR3 is TGTGCCAGCTCACCAAGACAGGAAGCTACCCAGAATCAGCCCCAGCATTTT.

The chain is built from TRBV29-1 and TRBJ2-7; D might be TRBD2 (6 bases). V was pared by 4 bases and J by 0 bases, with 13 bases between. Germline V gene data show CDR1 as SQVTM and CDR2 as ANQGSEA. This CDR3 spans 14 amino acids. This CDR3 is CSVVVGLRSYEQYF. The CDR3 DNA follows: TGCAGCGTTGTAGTGGGACTCCGCTCCTACGAGCAGTACTTC.

V gene TRBV6-1 combines with J gene TRBJ2-7, with 13 nucleotides matching TRBD2. The CDR3 runs 19 residues. Germline V gene sequence: CDR1 MNHNS, CDR2 SASEGT. V shed 3 bases, J shed 4 bases, and the junction held 15 bases outside the gene matches. The CDR3 is CASSDKLGRTSGSKYEQYF. The CDR3, as DNA: TGTGCCAGCAGTGATAAATTAGGTAGGACTAGCGGGAGTAAATACGAGCAGTACTTC.

V usage is TRBV2 and J usage is TRBJ1-1; possible D gene TRBD1, 5 bases. The CDR3 has 18 amino acids. Between the trimmed V and J ends, which lost 1 base and 7 bases, there was a span of 25 bases. Germline V gene data show CDR1 as SNHLY and CDR2 as FYNNEI. The CDR3 protein is CASSEDAEVVWGVNEAFF. The DNA of the CDR3 is TGTGCCAGCAGTGAAGATGCCGAAGTAGTATGGGGGGTGAATGAAGCTTTCTTT.

V and J are TRBV4-1 and TRBJ1-2, with D possibly TRBD1 on 6 matching bases. Trimming took off 3 bases at V and 3 bases at J, with 11 bases between the two ends. There are 14 residues in the CDR3. From germline, CDR1 is MGHRA and CDR2 YSYEKL. This chain's CDR3 is CASSQGTRDYGYTF. The DNA for the CDR3 is TGCGCCAGCAGCCAGGGGACAAGGGACTATGGCTACACCTTC.

The sample holds one count of this clone. This rearrangement joins TRBV4-3 to TRBJ2-7; D ambiguous. From germline, CDR1 is LGHNA and CDR2 YSLEER. The CDR3 spans 15 residues. Trimming stripped 2 bases from V and 2 bases from J, with 13 bases between. CDR3 DNA sequence: TGCGCCAGCAGCCAATGGGGTGGTATCGCCTACGAGCAGTACTTC. Protein product: CASSQWGGIAYEQYF.

The rearrangement uses TRBV6-5 and TRBJ1-1; 7 positions agree with TRBD1. CDR1 MNHEY and CDR2 SVGAGI come from the germline V gene. The CDR3 has 13 amino acids. The V segment lost 8 bases and the J segment 2 bases; nucleotides outside the gene matches: 5. DNA for the CDR3: TGTGCCAGCGGGGACAGTGGTAACACTGAAGCTTTCTTT. Amino acid sequence: CASGDSGNTEAFF.

The chain uses TRBV9 and TRBJ2-7; maybe TRBD2 (6 bases). V lost 4 bases and J 7 bases, leaving 21 bases between the germline ends. The CDR3 loop spans 15 amino acids. Germline V gives CDR1 SGDLS, CDR2 YYNGEE. CDR3 sequence reads: CASSPKSGTPGEQYF. The CDR3 DNA is TGTGCCAGCAGCCCCAAATCCGGGACTCCTGGTGAGCAGTACTTC.

J is TRBJ1-2 and V is TRBV20-1, with no clear D. Germline CDR1 DFQATT, CDR2 SNEGSKA (reference sequence). Trimming took off 4 bases at V and 3 bases at J, with 6 bases between the two ends. The CDR3 sequence is 11 residues long. This CDR3 reads CSAILDYGYTF. CDR3 nucleotides: TGCAGTGCTATATTAGACTATGGCTACACCTTC.

The V gene is TRBV3-1 (or the pseudogene TRBV3-2), the J gene TRBJ2-5, with D perhaps matching TRBD2 (5 bases). CDR3 length equals 15 residues. The germline V gene encodes CDR1 LGHDT and CDR2 YNNKEL (reference sequence). Trimming pared 3 bases from V and 4 bases from J, leaving 15 bases between. CDR3 amino acids: CASSHSSESPETQYF. CDR3 nucleotides: TGTGCCAGCAGCCACAGTAGCGAGTCCCCAGAGACCCAGTACTTC.

Only a few counts were recorded for this clone. The V and J genes are TRBV18 and TRBJ2-7; D is unclear. This CDR3 has 15 residues. The V end was cut by 0 bases, the J end by 1 base, with 10 bases between. Germline V gives CDR1 KGHSH, CDR2 LQKENI. The CDR3 region has the DNA TGTGCCAGCTCACCACCCGCCGGCTATTCCTACGAGCAGTACTTC. Its protein product is CASSPPAGYSYEQYF.

DNA for the CDR3: TGTGCCACCAGTGTTGTGGGTTACAATGAGCAGTTCTTC. Its translation: CATSVVGYNEQFF. V and J are TRBV24-1 and TRBJ2-1; the D is unclear. Trimming pared 5 bases from V and 4 bases from J, leaving 8 bases between. This CDR3 comprises 13 residues. The germline CDR1 and CDR2 sequences are KGHDR and SFDVKD.

This sequence joins TRBV9 and TRBJ2-3; 7 bases line up with TRBD2. Germline V lookup: CDR1 SGDLS, CDR2 YYNGEE. V shed 4 bases, J shed 8 bases, and the junction held 13 bases outside the gene matches. CDR3 length: 15 residues. The CDR3 DNA reads as TGTGCCAGCAGCTTGGGACTAAGTGGGGAAGGTACGCAGTATTTT. Translating gives CASSLGLSGEGTQYF.

The genes are TRBV4-3 and TRBJ2-1; no definite D call. Per the germline V gene, CDR1 is LGHNA and CDR2 is YSLEER. The length of the CDR3 is 14 residues. The germline V and J ends were trimmed by 1 base and 6 bases, with 10 bases remaining between them. This chain's CDR3 is CASSQGDISNEQFF. The CDR3 nucleotides read TGCGCCAGCAGCCAAGGAGACATCTCCAATGAGCAGTTCTTC.

This chain links TRBV14 with TRBJ2-2; D not resolved. This CDR3 has 17 residues. Germline CDR1 SGHDN, CDR2 FVKESK. V shed 1 base and J shed 5 bases, with 17 bases lying between them. DNA for the CDR3: TGTGCCAGCAGCCAAGGGGTATTCAGTAGAAGGACCGGGGAGCTGTTTTTT. Translation: CASSQGVFSRRTGELFF. Combining the CDR3 with reference TRBV14 and TRBJ2-2 gives the whole variable domain EAGVTQFPSHSVIEKGQTVTLRCDPISGHDNLYWYRRVMGKEIKFLLHFVKESKQDESGMPNNRFLAERTGGTYSTLKVQPAELEDSGVYFCASSQGVFSRRTGELFFGEGSRLTVL.

This clone was found once. Written as DNA, the CDR3 is TGTGCCAGCAGCTTAGAGCGCCTAGCCTTTACAGATACGCAGTATTTT. As protein: CASSLERLAFTDTQYF. This rearrangement joins TRBV11-1 to TRBJ2-3; TRBD2 might be the D (5 bases). The V end lost 1 base, the J end lost 3 bases, and 14 bases lay between the germline ends. This CDR3 contains 16 residues. The germline V gene has CDR1 SGHAT and CDR2 FQDESV (reference sequence).